Listed here is a single TCR beta chain. The antigen is unknown. Isolation of PBMCs was performed on around 10 ml fresh peripheral blood. The sample comes from a study of T cells in Graves' hyperthyroidism and ophthalmopathy. Background on the study: Pretreatment peripheral blood was obtained at initial diagnosis. Study-level points and caveats: From stable hyperthyroidism, ophthalmopathy was set apart by a 13 V-J model. Most thyroid clonotypes expanded above 0.001 appeared in blood too.

V was shortened by 5 bases and J by 5 bases, with 13 bases between the two germline ends. Germline values: CDR1 MGHDK, CDR2 SYGVNS. The CDR3 covers 15 residues. TCR beta CDR3 regions were amplified from RNA transcripts. The HTBI primer set served for first-round RT-PCR of the TCR CDR3. MiXCR was run by TCRdb on the multiplex PCR reads, yielding one entry per CDR3 protein. The repertoire has roughly 550,000 distinct CDR3 sequences, about 16% of them found once; the top ten carry 25% to 35%. The sample taken for sequencing was blood. The TCR was taken from a woman aged 25 to 45 with Graves' ophthalmopathy. V usage is TRBV25-1 and J usage is TRBJ1-6; D not certain. Here the CDR3 reads CASSRRSSHNSPLHF. CDR3 in DNA: TGTGCCAGCAGTCGCAGAAGCTCTCATAATTCACCCCTCCACTTT. The complete variable domain, with remaining parts taken from reference TRBV25-1 and TRBJ1-6, reads EADIYQTPRYLVIGTGKKITLECSQTMGHDKMYWYQQDPGMELHLIHYSYGVNSTEKGDLSSESTVSRIRTEHFPLTLESARPSHTSQYLCASSRRSSHNSPLHFGNGTRLTVT.